This is a list of T cell receptor beta chains from one sample in a study of long-term antiretroviral therapy in people with HIV. Libraries were prepared by immunoSEQ multiplex PCR; TCRdb keeps only in-frame clonotypes and omits some of them. The sample has just over 15,000 clones, around 83% seen once; the top ten hold 15% to 20%. The sample consisted of unsorted PBMCs, taken just before starting antiretroviral therapy. The source of these receptors is a man aged 40-50 years with HIV. CDR3s include the opening cysteine and the closing phenylalanine or tryptophan. The order of the fields is V gene, J gene, clone size, D gene, CDR3 DNA, CDR3 protein. D genes are given only for firm matches. The size field is filled for only some rows; it gives once, few, many or a size class.

TRBV7-3	TRBJ2-3	-	TRBD2	TGTGCCAGCAGCATCCTAGCGGGGCCAGATACGCAGTATTTT	CASSILAGPDTQYF
TRBV7-3	TRBJ1-1	-	-	TGTGCCAGCAGCTTAACGCGGGAGACTGAAGCTTTCTTT	CASSLTRETEAFF
TRBV2	TRBJ2-2	-	-	TGTGCCAGCGGGGATTTTACGGGAGTATATACCGGGGAGCTGTTTTTT	CASGDFTGVYTGELFF
TRBV6-4	TRBJ1-4	-	TRBD1	TGTGCCAGCAGCGGTGAGAGGGGGCTGTGTGAAAAACTGTTTTTT	CASSGERGLCEKLFF
TRBV19	TRBJ1-6	-	TRBD1	TGTGCCAGTAGCACCGGGACAGAAGGTTCACCCCTCCACTTT	CASSTGTEGSPLHF
TRBV7-2	TRBJ1-5	few	-	TGTGCCAGCAGCTTAGTGTGGGGTCCAGGTCAGCCCCAGCATTTT	CASSLVWGPGQPQHF
TRBV11-2	TRBJ1-1	once	-	TGTGCCAGCAGCTTACAATGGGGGGCGGTAAGGACTGAAGCTTTCTTT	CASSLQWGAVRTEAFF
TRBV5-1	TRBJ1-2	-	-	TGCGCCAGCAGCTTTAACACTAACTATGGCTACACCTTC	CASSFNTNYGYTF
TRBV7-9	TRBJ1-5	-	-	TGTGCCAGCAGCGGAGGGGGTGGCAATCAGCCCCAGCATTTT	CASSGGGGNQPQHF
TRBV9	TRBJ1-2	few	-	TGTGCCAGCAGCGCAGGACCAGCCTATGGCTACACCTTC	CASSAGPAYGYTF
TRBV2	TRBJ1-2	-	-	TGTGCCAGCAGTGAAGGGGTTGGCTACACCTTC	CASSEGVGYTF
TRBV5-1	TRBJ1-1	-	-	TGCGCCAGCAGCTTGTCAGGGGCAGGCGCTTTCTTT	CASSLSGAGAFF
TRBV7-9	TRBJ2-1	-	-	TGTGCCAGCAGCTTGACCCTTAGCTCCTACAATGAGCAGTTCTTC	CASSLTLSSYNEQFF
TRBV7-9	TRBJ1-1	-	-	TGTGCCAGCAGCTTCCGGGGGAACACTGAAGCTTTCTTT	CASSFRGNTEAFF
TRBV27	TRBJ2-7	-	-	TGTGCCAGCAGTTGGGGCAGGAATTCCTACGAGCAGTACTTC	CASSWGRNSYEQYF
TRBV5-1	TRBJ2-3	-	-	TGCGCCAGCAGCTCGACCGGGTTGCCAGGGAGCACAGATACGCAGTATTTT	CASSSTGLPGSTDTQYF
TRBV27	TRBJ1-2	few	-	TGTGCCAGCAGTTCGGGAGGGTACTATGGCTACACCTTC	CASSSGGYYGYTF
TRBV4-1	TRBJ1-2	-	TRBD1	TGCGCCAGCAGCCAAGGGACAGGAGTTGGCTATGGCTACACCTTC	CASSQGTGVGYGYTF
TRBV10-2	TRBJ2-3	-	TRBD2	TGCGCCAGCAGTCCCCTAGCGGGAAGCACAGATACGCAGTATTTT	CASSPLAGSTDTQYF
TRBV13	TRBJ2-1	-	-	TGTGCCAGCAGCTTAGGCGACCTCGGGGAAACCTACAATGAGCAGTTCTTC	CASSLGDLGETYNEQFF
TRBV5-1	TRBJ1-1	-	TRBD1	TGCGCCAGCAGCTTGGAGACCAGGGGGCTGGCTTTCTTT	CASSLETRGLAFF
TRBV2	TRBJ2-1	-	-	TGTGCCAGCAGTCGGACAGTTTACAATGAGCAGTTCTTC	CASSRTVYNEQFF
TRBV5-1	TRBJ1-3	-	-	TGCGCCAGCAGCGTAGGACAGCCCGCTGGAAACACCATATATTTT	CASSVGQPAGNTIYF
TRBV5-1	TRBJ2-1	once	TRBD1	TGCGCCAGCAGCGTCGGGACAGGCTTCTACAATGAGCAGTTCTTC	CASSVGTGFYNEQFF
TRBV6-5	TRBJ2-5	-	-	TGTGCCAGCAGTTCCATTCGATCTGGGGGGGAGACCCAGTACTTC	CASSSIRSGGETQYF
TRBV6-5	TRBJ2-2	-	-	TGTGCCAGCAGTTACTCGGTACAGGCCAACACCGGGGAGCTGTTTTTT	CASSYSVQANTGELFF